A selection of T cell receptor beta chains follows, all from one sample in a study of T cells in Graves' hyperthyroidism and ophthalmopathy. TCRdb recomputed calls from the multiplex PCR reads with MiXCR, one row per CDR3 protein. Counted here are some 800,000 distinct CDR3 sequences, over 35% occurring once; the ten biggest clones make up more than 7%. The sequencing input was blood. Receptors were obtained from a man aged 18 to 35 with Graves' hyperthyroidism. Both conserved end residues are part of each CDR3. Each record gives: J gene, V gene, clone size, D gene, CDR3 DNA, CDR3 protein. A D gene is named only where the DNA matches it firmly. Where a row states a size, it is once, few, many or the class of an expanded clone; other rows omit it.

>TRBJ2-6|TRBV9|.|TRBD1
TGTGCCAGCAGCGGCTTCTCCGGGACAGCTGGGGCCAACGTCCTGACTTTC
CASSGFSGTAGANVLTF
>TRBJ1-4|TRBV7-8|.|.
TGTGCCAGCAGCTTTGCCGGGGGTGCTAATGAAAAACTGTTTTTT
CASSFAGGANEKLFF
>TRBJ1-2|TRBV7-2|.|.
TGTGCCAGCAGCTTCCGGGACGGACTTGGACCTAACTATGGCTACACCTTC
CASSFRDGLGPNYGYTF
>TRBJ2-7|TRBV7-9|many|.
TGTGCCAGCAGCCAAGTCGTCAACGAGCAGTACTTC
CASSQVVNEQYF
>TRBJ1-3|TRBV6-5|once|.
TGTGCCAGCAGTTTATCGTCAGGGTACATCTCTGGAAACACCATATATTTT
CASSLSSGYISGNTIYF
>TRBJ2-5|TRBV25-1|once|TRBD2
TGTGCCAGCAGCCATGGATGGGCGGGAGATGGCGAGACCCAGTACTTC
CASSHGWAGDGETQYF
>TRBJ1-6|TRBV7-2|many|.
TGTGCCAGCAGCCCCAGTACGGCGAGCTCCTATAATTCACCCCTCCACTTT
CASSPSTASSYNSPLHF
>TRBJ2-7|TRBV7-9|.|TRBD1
TGTGCCGGCAGCTTTGGGACAGGGGGGTCCTACGAGCAGTACTTC
CAGSFGTGGSYEQYF
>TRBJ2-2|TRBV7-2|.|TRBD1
TGTGCCAGCAGCTTAGATACGACAGGGAGCACCGGGGAGCTGTTTTTT
CASSLDTTGSTGELFF
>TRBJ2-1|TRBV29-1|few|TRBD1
TGCAGCGCCACCGGGACAGGGACATACAATGAGCAGTTCTTC
CSATGTGTYNEQFF
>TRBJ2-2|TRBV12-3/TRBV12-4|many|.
TGTGCCAGCAGTCCCTATGACACCGGGGAGCTGTTTTTT
CASSPYDTGELFF
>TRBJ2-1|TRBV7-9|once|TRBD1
TGTGCCAGCAGCCTACAGGGGGATGAGCAGTTCTTC
CASSLQGDEQFF
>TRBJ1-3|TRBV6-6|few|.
TGTGCCAGCCGTATCCCAGGGTCGGGAAACACCATATATTTT
CASRIPGSGNTIYF
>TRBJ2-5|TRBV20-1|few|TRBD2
TGCAGTGCTAGTGTGGGGACTAGCGGAGAGACCCAGTACTTC
CSASVGTSGETQYF
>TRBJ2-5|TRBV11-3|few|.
TGTGCCAGCAGCCCATCGGCACAAGAGACCCAGTACTTC
CASSPSAQETQYF
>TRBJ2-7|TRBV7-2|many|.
TGTGCCAGCAGCTTAAGGGGAGACTACGAGCAGTACTTC
CASSLRGDYEQYF
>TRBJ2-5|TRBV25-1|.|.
TGTGCCAGCTTAATGGGGCAAGAGACCCAGTACTTC
CASLMGQETQYF
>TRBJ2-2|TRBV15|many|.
TGTGCCACCAGCGGGATTTCGACAGGCGCGAACACCGGGGAGCTGTTTTTT
CATSGISTGANTGELFF
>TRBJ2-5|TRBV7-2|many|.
TGTGCTTGCCGGCAAGGGGAGACCCAGTACTTC
CACRQGETQYF
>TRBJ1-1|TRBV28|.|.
TGTGCCAGCATCGTCGGGGTTCGGGCTTTCTTT
CASIVGVRAFF
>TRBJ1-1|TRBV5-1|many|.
TGCGCCAGCAGCTTGGGACGGCGGTTGAACACTGAAGCTTTCTTT
CASSLGRRLNTEAFF
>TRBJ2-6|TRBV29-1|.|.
TGCAGCGCCAGAGGAGAAGGGGGCAACGTCCTGACTTTC
CSARGEGGNVLTF
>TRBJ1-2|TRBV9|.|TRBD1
TGTGCCAGCAGCGCGACCGGGACAGGGCGTGCGGACTATGGCTACACCTTC
CASSATGTGRADYGYTF
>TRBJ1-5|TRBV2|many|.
TGTGCCAGCAGTGAGGCAGGTGGGGGGGGCAATCAGCCCCAGCATTTT
CASSEAGGGGNQPQHF
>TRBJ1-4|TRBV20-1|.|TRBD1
TGCAGTGCTAGACAGGGGGCGCGTACAACTAATGAAAAACTGTTTTTT
CSARQGARTTNEKLFF
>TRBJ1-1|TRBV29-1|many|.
TGCAGCGTTGCAGGGGCCTGGGGAATGAACACTGAAGCTTTCTTT
CSVAGAWGMNTEAFF
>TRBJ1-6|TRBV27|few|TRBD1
TGTGCCAGCAGTGGGGAAGACAGGGCCCTCCACTTT
CASSGEDRALHF
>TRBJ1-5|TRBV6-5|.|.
TGTGCCAGCAGTTACGGGGAGGGTGGGCAGCCCCAGCATTTT
CASSYGEGGQPQHF
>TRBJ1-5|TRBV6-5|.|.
TGTGCCAGCAGCACTAGCCGAATATCAGCGCCCCAGCATTTT
CASSTSRISAPQHF
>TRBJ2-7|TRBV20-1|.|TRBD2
TGCAGTGCCCGTCGTATCGGGAGGACTGGTGAGCAGTACTTC
CSARRIGRTGEQYF
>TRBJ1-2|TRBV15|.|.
TGTGCCACCAGCGGTGAGGGGAGCTATGGCTACACCTTC
CATSGEGSYGYTF
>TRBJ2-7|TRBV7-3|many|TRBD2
TGTGCCAGCAGCCTTCAGAGTAGCGGGATTGACGAGCAGTACTTC
CASSLQSSGIDEQYF
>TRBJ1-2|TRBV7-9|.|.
TGTGCCAGCAGCCCTACGGGGGACGGATCTTATGGCTACACCTTC
CASSPTGDGSYGYTF
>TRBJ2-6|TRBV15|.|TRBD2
TGTGCCACCAGCATCCCCAGCGGGAGGGCCTACGTCCTGACTTTC
CATSIPSGRAYVLTF
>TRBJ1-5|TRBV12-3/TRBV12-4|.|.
TGTGCCAGCAGTTCCCCGGACACGAATCAGCCCCAGCATTTT
CASSSPDTNQPQHF
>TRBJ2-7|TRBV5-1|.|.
TGCGCCAGCAGCTTAATGGACCTCTCCGAGCAGTACTTC
CASSLMDLSEQYF
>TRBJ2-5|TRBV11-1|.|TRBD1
TGTGCCAGCAGCACTACAGGGGGCGGAGCTCAAGAGACCCAGTACTTC
CASSTTGGGAQETQYF
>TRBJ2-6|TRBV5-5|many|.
TGTGCCAGCAGTGCCGGGACGGTCTCTGCGGCCAACGTCCTGACTTTC
CASSAGTVSAANVLTF
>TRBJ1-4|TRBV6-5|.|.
TGTGCCAGCAGTTACTCTGGTATGGGGTTTAATGAAAAACTGTTTTTT
CASSYSGMGFNEKLFF
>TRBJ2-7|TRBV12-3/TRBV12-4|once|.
TGTGCCAGCAGTTCTTTCCAGGGAGCCTACGAGCAGTACTTC
CASSSFQGAYEQYF